Listed here are 26 T cell receptor beta chains from one sample, sequenced in a study of T cell changes during pregnancy in multiple sclerosis. The method was immunoSEQ multiplex PCR; TCRdb's version includes in-frame clones alone and lacks a portion of them. In the table there are 70,000 to 85,000 clones, about 90% of which are singletons. Source: peripheral blood, taken before pregnancy. Every receptor here comes from a female donor with multiple sclerosis, enrolled in a pregnancy study.

The chain employs TRBV19 and TRBJ2-7, with 9 bases identical to TRBD2. Germline CDR1 reads LNHDA; CDR2 reads SQIVND (reference sequence). This CDR3 has 14 residues. Unmatched junction bases numbered 3, after V lost 5 bases and J lost 1 base. In nucleotides, the CDR3 is TGTGCCAGTAGTCGGACTAGCGTGTCCTACGAGCAGTACTTC. This gives the protein CASSRTSVSYEQYF.

This clone was seen a single time. The chain employs TRBV28 and TRBJ2-7, with 8 bases identical to TRBD2. CDR1 and CDR2 from the germline V gene are MDHEN and SYDVKM. CDR3 length: 15 amino acids. The V and J ends lost 3 bases and 3 bases, in that order; junction bases with no gene match: 7. The CDR3 here is CASSLIAGSFYEQYF. CDR3 sequence (DNA): TGTGCCAGCAGTTTGATAGCGGGATCTTTCTACGAGCAGTACTTC.

The chain joins TRBV7-9 to TRBJ1-1, with D possibly being TRBD1 (6 bases). V was shortened by 5 bases and J by 1 base, with 11 bases between the two germline ends. Germline V gene sequence: CDR1 SEHNR, CDR2 FQNEAQ (reference sequence). The CDR3 extends over 14 amino acids. The CDR3 region is CASSTSRGNTEAFF. DNA of the CDR3: TGTGCCAGCAGCACCTCCAGGGGGAACACTGAAGCTTTCTTT.

The chain carries TRBV6-5 and TRBJ2-2, with D tentatively TRBD1 (6 bases). The CDR3 loop spans 14 amino acids. Trimming cost V 4 bases and J 0 bases, with 6 bases left between them. The germline CDR1 and CDR2 sequences are MNHEY and SVGAGI. This CDR3 reads CASSWDTNTGELFF. CDR3 bases: TGTGCCAGCAGTTGGGACACGAACACCGGGGAGCTGTTTTTT.

The chain carries TRBV10-3 and TRBJ2-2; a possible D gene is TRBD2 (7 bases). This CDR3 is built from 17 residues. V gave up 4 bases and J gave up 4 bases, with 19 bases separating them. Per germline, CDR1 ENHRY and CDR2 SYGVKD. The chain's CDR3 is CAISANGGGGSTGELFF. CDR3 DNA sequence: TGTGCCATCAGTGCAAATGGGGGCGGGGGAAGCACCGGGGAGCTGTTTTTT.

Here the CDR3 reads CASSPNPFDRGRIGEKLFF. The CDR3 bases are TGCGCCAGCAGCCCGAACCCCTTCGACAGGGGTAGGATAGGTGAAAAACTGTTTTTT. The gene calls are TRBV5-1 and TRBJ1-4; 8 bases align to TRBD1. This CDR3 spans 19 amino acids. CDR1 is SGHRS and CDR2 is YFSETQ in the germline V gene. The trim removed 4 bases at V and 7 bases at J, leaving 21 bases unmatched.

This clone was picked up a small number of times. The chain couples TRBV28 to TRBJ2-7; no reliable D call. The CDR3 is 14 amino acids. V shed 2 bases and J shed 6 bases, with 14 bases lying between them. Per germline, CDR1 MDHEN and CDR2 SYDVKM. This CDR3 reads CASSLDGVRFEQYF. CDR3 sequence (DNA): TGTGCCAGCAGTTTAGACGGAGTTAGGTTCGAGCAGTACTTC. The variable domain in full, with the rest retrieved from reference TRBV28 and TRBJ2-7, is DVKVTQSSRYLVKRTGEKVFLECVQDMDHENMFWYRQDPGLGLRLIYFSYDVKMKEKGDIPEGYSVSREKKERFSLILESASTNQTSMYLCASSLDGVRFEQYFGPGTRLTVT.

V gene TRBV7-2 combines with J gene TRBJ2-7, with a weak D call TRBD1 (5 bases). Germline-derived CDR1 and CDR2 are SGHTA and FQGNSA. The V end lost 5 bases, the J end lost 7 bases, and 21 bases lay between the germline ends. The CDR3 has 15 amino acids. CDR3 bases: TGTGCCAGCAGCCCTATGCCCGGGCCATCAGGGGAGCAGTACTTC. Translated, it gives CASSPMPGPSGEQYF.

The rearrangement joins TRBV5-1 to TRBJ2-1, with 9 bases that match TRBD1. Germline-derived CDR1 and CDR2 are SGHRS and YFSETQ. The J segment lost 8 bases and the V segment lost 7 bases, leaving 10 bases of the junction unmatched. This CDR3 is built from 14 residues. The CDR3 is CASGRDRVEDEQFF. Here the CDR3 DNA reads TGCGCCAGCGGCCGGGACAGGGTGGAGGATGAGCAGTTCTTC. Full variable domain (remainder filled in from reference TRBV5-1 and TRBJ2-1): KAGVTQTPRYLIKTRGQQVTLSCSPISGHRSVSWYQQTPGQGLQFLFEYFSETQRNKGNFPGRFSGRQFSNSRSEMNVSTLELGDSALYLCASGRDRVEDEQFFGPGTRLTVL.

The chain has TRBV4-1 and TRBJ2-5, with D maybe TRBD2 (6 bases). The length of the CDR3 is 13 residues. The V and J ends lost 0 bases and 7 bases respectively, with 9 bases between them. The germline CDR1 and CDR2 sequences are MGHRA and YSYEKL. CDR3 DNA: TGCGCCAGCAGCCAAGAACGGGGGTGGACCCAGTACTTC. This translates into CASSQERGWTQYF.

The J gene is TRBJ2-5, the V gene TRBV6-6; TRBD1 might be the D (6 bases). Germline loops: CDR1 MNHNY, CDR2 SVGAGI (reference sequence). The CDR3 is 15 residues long. V lost 6 bases, J lost 1 base, and 15 bases lay in between. The CDR3 DNA is TGTGCCAGCAGGTCAACAGGGATAATCCAAGAGACCCAGTACTTC. Translation gives CASRSTGIIQETQYF.

This chain links TRBV2 with TRBJ2-7; maybe TRBD2 (6 bases). V gave up 7 bases and J gave up 1 base, with 8 bases separating them. Germline CDR1 is SNHLY and CDR2 is FYNNEI. The CDR3 sequence is 12 residues long. CDR3 loop: CASKEGSYEQYF. CDR3 coding DNA: TGTGCCAGCAAGGAGGGTTCCTACGAGCAGTACTTC.

The chain combines TRBV6-6 with TRBJ2-3; 8 bases line up with TRBD1. The germline V gene has CDR1 MNHNY and CDR2 SVGAGI (reference sequence). CDR3 length: 16 amino acids. With V trimmed by 2 bases and J by 2 bases, 6 bases remained unmatched. DNA of the CDR3: TGTGCCAGCAGTTACCCCGGGACAGGCAACACAGATACGCAGTATTTT. This translates into CASSYPGTGNTDTQYF.

This chain joins TRBV2 and TRBJ2-3; 10 nucleotides agree with TRBD2. V shed 1 base and J 5 bases; nucleotides not matched to a gene: 6. Per germline, CDR1 SNHLY and CDR2 FYNNEI. The CDR3 runs 16 residues. This CDR3 is CASSEGLAGVRDTQYF. The DNA of the CDR3 is TGTGCCAGCAGTGAAGGCCTAGCGGGAGTCAGAGATACGCAGTATTTT. The complete variable domain, with remaining parts taken from reference TRBV2 and TRBJ2-3, reads EPEVTQTPSHQVTQMGQEVILRCVPISNHLYFYWYRQILGQKVEFLVSFYNNEISEKSEIFDDQFSVERPDGSNFTLKIRSTKLEDSAMYFCASSEGLAGVRDTQYFGPGTRLTVL.

The chain uses TRBV19 and TRBJ1-4, with TRBD1 matching 9 bases. This CDR3 comprises 18 residues. Germline values: CDR1 LNHDA, CDR2 SQIVND (reference sequence). V gave up 3 bases and J gave up 0 bases; unmatched junction bases: 8. The CDR3 region has the DNA TGTGCCAGTAGTATTGGGACAGGGCCAATTACAACTAATGAAAAACTGTTTTTT. Translating gives CASSIGTGPITTNEKLFF.

This clone has a single count. The gene calls are TRBV10-3 and TRBJ2-7; D not resolved. The CDR3 runs 12 residues. V lost 7 bases to trimming and J lost 3 bases, with 10 bases between them. CDR1 and CDR2 (germline): ENHRY, SYGVKD. CDR3 DNA: TGTGCCATCATGGCTCCCAACTACGAGCAGTACTTC. This sequence encodes CAIMAPNYEQYF.

The chain couples TRBV28 to TRBJ2-7, with no clear D. The CDR3 is 13 amino acids. Germline V gene lookup returns CDR1 MDHEN and CDR2 SYDVKM. Trimming cost V 6 bases and J 0 bases, with 9 bases left between them. The DNA of the CDR3 is TGTGCCAGCAGCCCGCAGGTCTCCTACGAGCAGTACTTC. This gives the protein CASSPQVSYEQYF.

The chain carries TRBV7-8 and TRBJ1-1, with 7 bases matching TRBD1. CDR3 length equals 16 residues. The V segment lost 2 bases and the J segment 3 bases; nucleotides outside the gene matches: 9. Per germline, CDR1 SGHVS and CDR2 FQNEAQ. The CDR3 DNA sequence: TGTGCCAGCAGCTTAAAGCACAGGGGATTGGACACTGAAGCTTTCTTT. Its protein is CASSLKHRGLDTEAFF.

The sample holds one count of this clone. In DNA, the CDR3 is TGTGCCAGCAGCGTAGTGAGGCTAGCGGGAGTCAATGAGCAGTTCTTC. Translating gives CASSVVRLAGVNEQFF. The chain couples TRBV9 to TRBJ2-1; 10 nucleotides match TRBD2. Germline CDR1 SGDLS, CDR2 YYNGEE. The CDR3 extends over 16 amino acids. V trimming: 0 bases; J trimming: 6 bases; junction bases outside the gene matches: 6.

J is TRBJ2-3 and V is TRBV27, with D maybe TRBD2 (5 bases). V shed 6 bases and J shed 2 bases, with 12 bases lying between them. CDR3 size: 14 residues. Germline CDR1 reads MNHEY; CDR2 reads SMNVEV (reference sequence). CDR3 nucleotide sequence: TGTGCCAGCAGGAGGGCCCCTCACACAGATACGCAGTATTTT. Encoded protein: CASRRAPHTDTQYF.

The chain is built from TRBV10-3 and TRBJ2-5; the match to TRBD1 covers 7 bases. J lost 5 bases, V lost 0 bases, and 6 bases had no gene match. This CDR3 spans 15 amino acids. Germline V gene sequence: CDR1 ENHRY, CDR2 SYGVKD. The CDR3 region has the DNA TGTGCCATCAGTGAGTCAGTCAGGGGGAAGGAGACCCAGTACTTC. Amino acid sequence: CAISESVRGKETQYF.

V gene TRBV15 combines with J gene TRBJ1-2; 7 positions match TRBD1. The CDR3 consists of 12 residues. Germline CDR1 reads LNHNV; CDR2 reads YYDKDF (reference sequence). Losses at the gene ends were 6 bases for V and 3 bases for J; bases not matched to a gene: 1. The CDR3 protein is CATRGQHYGYTF. The CDR3 coding sequence is TGTGCCACCAGGGGACAGCACTATGGCTACACCTTC.

In its sample, this clone was seen once. The rearrangement uses TRBV15 and TRBJ2-5; D gene unclear. CDR1 is LNHNV, CDR2 YYDKDF, per germline (reference sequence). There are 12 residues in the CDR3. Trimming stripped 0 bases from V and 5 bases from J, with 4 bases between. CDR3 nucleotide sequence: TGTGCCACCAGCAGAGATCGGGAGACCCAGTACTTC. It is translated as CATSRDRETQYF.

The chain joins TRBV18 to TRBJ2-7; D is perhaps TRBD2 (6 bases). V dropped 3 bases and J dropped 2 bases, with 17 bases sitting between them. Germline V gene data show CDR1 as KGHSH and CDR2 as LQKENI. This CDR3 contains 16 residues. CDR3 coding DNA: TGTGCCAGCTCACCCGTAATGGGACTGACTACCTACGAGCAGTACTTC. It encodes CASSPVMGLTTYEQYF.

This rearrangement joins TRBV2 to TRBJ2-1; D may be TRBD2 (5 bases). Germline CDR1 SNHLY, CDR2 FYNNEI. V lost 6 bases and J lost 7, with 7 bases in between. The CDR3 has 11 residues. CDR3 DNA: TGTGCCAGCAGGACTACGAATGAGCAGTTCTTC. Translated, it gives CASRTTNEQFF.

This chain links TRBV28 with TRBJ1-1, with D unclear. V lost 6 bases, J lost 10 bases, and 12 bases lay in between. Germline-derived CDR1 and CDR2 are MDHEN and SYDVKM. CDR3 length: 11 amino acids. CDR3 DNA sequence: TGTGCCAGCAGGGCCGGGTCCTTAGCTTTCTTT. As protein: CASRAGSLAFF.